The entry that follows covers one TCR beta chain sequence. Trimming pared 4 bases from V and 9 bases from J, leaving 12 bases between. The germline gives CDR1 SGHTA, CDR2 FQGNSA. The CDR3 runs to 12 residues. The sample belongs to a study of PD-L1 blockade in urothelial cancer. Documented time point: peripheral blood 6 weeks after treatment start. The repertoire was sequenced with immunoSEQ multiplex PCR; TCRdb's copy has only in-frame clones and lacks some. The sample lists more than 40,000 clones, under 90% occurring once. The sequencing used PBMCs, collected around atezolizumab (anti-PD-L1) treatment. This chain uses TRBV7-2 with TRBJ2-5; maybe TRBD2 (6 bases). The sequence was obtained from a man in his sixties with urothelial cancer. The CDR3 sequence: CASSYNRGAQYF. The CDR3 DNA follows: TGTGCCAGCAGCTATAATCGCGGGGCCCAGTACTTC.